This is a list of T cell receptor beta chains from one sample in a study of cytomegalovirus exposure and HLA in healthy donors. Using immunoSEQ multiplex PCR, the repertoire was profiled, and TCRdb retains in-frame clones only, with some absent. The sample yields some 120,000 clones, around 73% seen once. Sequenced sample: PBMCs. These receptors were collected from a man in his sixties in good health and CMV-seropositive. Both conserved end residues are part of each CDR3. The D gene is left open where the match is weak. Rows give clone size only sometimes, using once, few, many, or a class for an expanded clone.

v_call: TRBV2; clone_size: NA; d_call: TRBD1; j_call: TRBJ1-6; cdr3_nt: TGTGCCAGCAGTGATCAGGGGGCGAGATCACCCCTCCACTTT; cdr3_aa: CASSDQGARSPLHF
v_call: TRBV7-9; clone_size: NA; d_call: NA; j_call: TRBJ1-1; cdr3_nt: TGTGCCAGCAGCTGGGGGGGGCCGGAGACTGAAGCTTTCTTT; cdr3_aa: CASSWGGPETEAFF
v_call: TRBV29-1; clone_size: NA; d_call: NA; j_call: TRBJ2-5; cdr3_nt: TGCAGCGGCGAGGGTATAGGGGAGACCCAGTACTTC; cdr3_aa: CSGEGIGETQYF
v_call: TRBV10-3; clone_size: NA; d_call: TRBD1; j_call: TRBJ1-2; cdr3_nt: TGTGCCATCAGCCCACAGGGGACCGATGGCTACACCTTC; cdr3_aa: CAISPQGTDGYTF
v_call: TRBV7-2; clone_size: NA; d_call: TRBD2; j_call: TRBJ2-7; cdr3_nt: TGTGCCAGCAGCCTTCTAGCGGGGTCTTCCTACGAGCAGTACTTC; cdr3_aa: CASSLLAGSSYEQYF
v_call: TRBV5-1; clone_size: NA; d_call: TRBD1; j_call: TRBJ1-1; cdr3_nt: TGCGCCAGCAGCTCGGACAGGGAGAACACTGAAGCTTTCTTT; cdr3_aa: CASSSDRENTEAFF
v_call: TRBV4-2; clone_size: NA; d_call: NA; j_call: TRBJ1-3; cdr3_nt: TGTGCCAGCAGCCAGGGGTTAGGGAGGGCCTTCTCTGGAAACACCATATATTTT; cdr3_aa: CASSQGLGRAFSGNTIYF
v_call: TRBV6-5; clone_size: NA; d_call: TRBD1; j_call: TRBJ1-2; cdr3_nt: TGTGCCAGCAGTTACCAGGGGGAATATGGCTACACCTTC; cdr3_aa: CASSYQGEYGYTF
v_call: TRBV28; clone_size: few; d_call: NA; j_call: TRBJ2-4; cdr3_nt: TGTGCCAGCAGTTTAGATTCAGGCAGCCTAGCCAAAAACATTCAGTACTTC; cdr3_aa: CASSLDSGSLAKNIQYF
v_call: TRBV4-2; clone_size: NA; d_call: TRBD1; j_call: TRBJ2-7; cdr3_nt: TGTGCCAGCAGCCAAGATGTTGGCAGGGGGACCGTTCTCTACGAGCAGTACTTC; cdr3_aa: CASSQDVGRGTVLYEQYF
v_call: TRBV7-9; clone_size: NA; d_call: NA; j_call: TRBJ1-1; cdr3_nt: TGTGCCAGCAGCATTACAGGGAACACTGAAGCTTTCTTT; cdr3_aa: CASSITGNTEAFF
v_call: TRBV9; clone_size: NA; d_call: NA; j_call: TRBJ2-3; cdr3_nt: TGTGCCAGCAGCGTGGAGAGGGGGGATACGCAGTATTTT; cdr3_aa: CASSVERGDTQYF
v_call: TRBV4-1; clone_size: NA; d_call: TRBD1; j_call: TRBJ1-5; cdr3_nt: TGCGCCAGCAGCAGACAGGGGCTGGGTCAGCCCCAGCATTTT; cdr3_aa: CASSRQGLGQPQHF
v_call: TRBV11-2; clone_size: few; d_call: NA; j_call: TRBJ2-3; cdr3_nt: TGTGCCAGCAGCCTAAACACAGATACGCAGTATTTT; cdr3_aa: CASSLNTDTQYF
v_call: TRBV5-4; clone_size: NA; d_call: NA; j_call: TRBJ2-5; cdr3_nt: TGTGCCAGCAGCACGTTTGGGCGGGGTGTACAAGAGACCCAGTACTTC; cdr3_aa: CASSTFGRGVQETQYF
v_call: TRBV29-1; clone_size: NA; d_call: TRBD1; j_call: TRBJ2-1; cdr3_nt: TGCAGCACAACAGGGGTATACAATGAGCAGTTCTTC; cdr3_aa: CSTTGVYNEQFF
v_call: TRBV6-1; clone_size: NA; d_call: NA; j_call: TRBJ1-3; cdr3_nt: TGTGCCAGCAGTGGGCCGGGAAACACCATATATTTT; cdr3_aa: CASSGPGNTIYF
v_call: TRBV9; clone_size: NA; d_call: TRBD2; j_call: TRBJ2-5; cdr3_nt: TGTGCCAGCAGCGTTCTACCGCTAGCGGGGGGCCAAGAGACCCAGTACTTC; cdr3_aa: CASSVLPLAGGQETQYF
v_call: TRBV27; clone_size: NA; d_call: TRBD1; j_call: TRBJ1-1; cdr3_nt: TGTGCCAGCAGGAGGGGGCGCCGAGGGAACACTGAAGCTTTCTTT; cdr3_aa: CASRRGRRGNTEAFF
v_call: TRBV29-1; clone_size: NA; d_call: NA; j_call: TRBJ1-1; cdr3_nt: TGCAGCGTCCTAGGGGCAGGGAACACTGAAGCTTTCTTT; cdr3_aa: CSVLGAGNTEAFF
v_call: TRBV27; clone_size: NA; d_call: TRBD1; j_call: TRBJ2-7; cdr3_nt: TGTGCCAGCAGTTCTCGGGACAGATACGAGCAGTACTTC; cdr3_aa: CASSSRDRYEQYF
v_call: TRBV5-1; clone_size: NA; d_call: TRBD1; j_call: TRBJ1-4; cdr3_nt: TGCGCCAGCAGCTGGACAGGGCCCCGCACTAATGAAAAACTGTTTTTT; cdr3_aa: CASSWTGPRTNEKLFF
v_call: TRBV5-4; clone_size: NA; d_call: NA; j_call: TRBJ2-1; cdr3_nt: TGTGCCAGCAGCTTGACAGACAATGAGCAGTTCTTC; cdr3_aa: CASSLTDNEQFF
v_call: TRBV5-1; clone_size: NA; d_call: TRBD1; j_call: TRBJ2-6; cdr3_nt: TGCGCCAGCAGCCAGGGACAGGGGACCAACGTCCTGACTTTC; cdr3_aa: CASSQGQGTNVLTF
v_call: TRBV6-1; clone_size: NA; d_call: TRBD1; j_call: TRBJ2-1; cdr3_nt: TGTGCCAGCAGTGAAGTGACAGGGATAGGAAATGAGCAGTTCTTC; cdr3_aa: CASSEVTGIGNEQFF
v_call: TRBV19; clone_size: NA; d_call: TRBD2; j_call: TRBJ2-1; cdr3_nt: TGTGCCAGTAGTATGGAGACTAGCGGCTACAATGAGCAGTTCTTC; cdr3_aa: CASSMETSGYNEQFF
v_call: TRBV25-1; clone_size: NA; d_call: NA; j_call: TRBJ2-4; cdr3_nt: TGTGCCAGCGCCGCTGTCGGGAACCTCAAAAACATTCAGTACTTC; cdr3_aa: CASAAVGNLKNIQYF
v_call: TRBV10-3; clone_size: NA; d_call: NA; j_call: TRBJ2-3; cdr3_nt: TGTGCCATCAGTGAAGCGGTAGATACGCAGTATTTT; cdr3_aa: CAISEAVDTQYF
v_call: TRBV7-9; clone_size: few; d_call: TRBD1; j_call: TRBJ2-6; cdr3_nt: TGTGCCAGCAGCTTCGGCTTGGGACAGGGGGCCCCTGGGGCCAACGTCCTGACTTTC; cdr3_aa: CASSFGLGQGAPGANVLTF
v_call: TRBV23-1; clone_size: once; d_call: NA; j_call: TRBJ2-7; cdr3_nt: TGCGCCAGCAGTCCTCAGGTGCCCATCCACGAGCAGTACTTC; cdr3_aa: CASSPQVPIHEQYF
v_call: TRBV7-6; clone_size: NA; d_call: NA; j_call: TRBJ2-3; cdr3_nt: TGTGCCAGCAGCCAGAGCGGGTGGGATACGCAGTATTTT; cdr3_aa: CASSQSGWDTQYF
v_call: TRBV7-9; clone_size: NA; d_call: TRBD2; j_call: TRBJ2-5; cdr3_nt: TGTGCCAGCAGCTACCGCTCGGGGGGGCGGGAGACCCAGTACTTC; cdr3_aa: CASSYRSGGRETQYF
v_call: TRBV14; clone_size: NA; d_call: TRBD1; j_call: TRBJ1-2; cdr3_nt: TGTGCCAGCAGCCAGAAGATGACAGGGGATACCTATGGCTACACCTTC; cdr3_aa: CASSQKMTGDTYGYTF
v_call: TRBV5-1; clone_size: NA; d_call: NA; j_call: TRBJ1-1; cdr3_nt: TGCGCCAGCAGCCCCCGGTCTGCCAACACTGAAGCTTTCTTT; cdr3_aa: CASSPRSANTEAFF
v_call: TRBV28; clone_size: NA; d_call: NA; j_call: TRBJ2-2; cdr3_nt: TGTGCCAGCCTTCCTGAGGGCGGGCCGAGTACCGGGGAGCTGTTTTTT; cdr3_aa: CASLPEGGPSTGELFF
v_call: TRBV6-6; clone_size: NA; d_call: TRBD1; j_call: TRBJ1-2; cdr3_nt: TGTGCCAGCATGACAGGGGGGCCCTATGGCTACACCTTC; cdr3_aa: CASMTGGPYGYTF
v_call: TRBV5-6; clone_size: NA; d_call: TRBD1; j_call: TRBJ1-5; cdr3_nt: TGTGCCAGCAGCTCACAGGGGAGTCAGCCCCAGCATTTT; cdr3_aa: CASSSQGSQPQHF
v_call: TRBV28; clone_size: NA; d_call: NA; j_call: TRBJ1-5; cdr3_nt: TGTGCCAGCAGCTCTCTTAACAACAGGGAAAGGCAGCCCCAGCATTTT; cdr3_aa: CASSSLNNRERQPQHF
v_call: TRBV30; clone_size: once; d_call: NA; j_call: TRBJ2-3; cdr3_nt: TGTGCCTGCCAGACAGGGACTAGCACAGATACGCAGTATTTT; cdr3_aa: CACQTGTSTDTQYF
v_call: TRBV28; clone_size: NA; d_call: NA; j_call: TRBJ1-2; cdr3_nt: TGTGCCAGCAGTTTCCGAGCCCACTATGGCTACACCTTC; cdr3_aa: CASSFRAHYGYTF
v_call: TRBV6-6; clone_size: NA; d_call: TRBD2; j_call: TRBJ2-3; cdr3_nt: TGTGCCAGCAGCCTACTAGCGGCCCCTAGCACAGATACGCAGTATTTT; cdr3_aa: CASSLLAAPSTDTQYF
v_call: TRBV18; clone_size: NA; d_call: TRBD1; j_call: TRBJ2-7; cdr3_nt: TGTGCCAGCTCACCAGGGCCGGACAGGACCTACGAGCAGTACTTC; cdr3_aa: CASSPGPDRTYEQYF
v_call: TRBV5-4; clone_size: few; d_call: TRBD1; j_call: TRBJ1-1; cdr3_nt: TGTGCCAGCAGCTCTTGGACAGGTGAAGCTTTCTTT; cdr3_aa: CASSSWTGEAFF
v_call: TRBV2; clone_size: NA; d_call: NA; j_call: TRBJ2-6; cdr3_nt: TGTGCCAGCACTGACAGCTCTGGGGCCAACGTCCTGACTTTC; cdr3_aa: CASTDSSGANVLTF
v_call: TRBV5-8; clone_size: NA; d_call: NA; j_call: TRBJ1-2; cdr3_nt: TGTGCCAGCAGCTTTCCGGTTTGGAGGGCGAACTATGGCTACACCTTC; cdr3_aa: CASSFPVWRANYGYTF
v_call: TRBV5-1; clone_size: NA; d_call: NA; j_call: TRBJ1-1; cdr3_nt: TGCGCCAGCAGTAGTATAGGGGAGGACACTGAAGCTTTCTTT; cdr3_aa: CASSSIGEDTEAFF
v_call: TRBV30; clone_size: NA; d_call: TRBD1; j_call: TRBJ1-1; cdr3_nt: TGTGCCTGGGGGACAGGTCGAGTGAACACTGAAGCTTTCTTT; cdr3_aa: CAWGTGRVNTEAFF
v_call: TRBV9; clone_size: NA; d_call: NA; j_call: TRBJ2-1; cdr3_nt: TGTGCCAGCAGCGTAGCTTTCGGGAACAATGAGCAGTTCTTC; cdr3_aa: CASSVAFGNNEQFF
v_call: TRBV18; clone_size: NA; d_call: TRBD1; j_call: TRBJ2-1; cdr3_nt: TGTGCCAGCTCACCAAACGTCGGACAGGGGGCTAACAATGAGCAGTTCTTC; cdr3_aa: CASSPNVGQGANNEQFF
v_call: TRBV7-9; clone_size: NA; d_call: TRBD1; j_call: TRBJ1-6; cdr3_nt: TGTGCCAGCAGCCCCCTGACAGGGCCCAATTCACCCCTCCACTTT; cdr3_aa: CASSPLTGPNSPLHF
v_call: TRBV9; clone_size: NA; d_call: TRBD2; j_call: TRBJ2-2; cdr3_nt: TGTGCCAGCAGCGTATCTTTCGGCGGGGGGGCCGAGGTCGGGGAGCTGTTTTTT; cdr3_aa: CASSVSFGGGAEVGELFF
v_call: TRBV10-3; clone_size: NA; d_call: NA; j_call: TRBJ2-7; cdr3_nt: TGTGCCATCAGTGAGTCGGGGGGATTGGGCTACGAGCAGTACTTC; cdr3_aa: CAISESGGLGYEQYF
v_call: TRBV10-3; clone_size: NA; d_call: TRBD1; j_call: TRBJ1-1; cdr3_nt: TGTGCCATCCAGACAGGGAGGAACACTGAAGCTTTCTTT; cdr3_aa: CAIQTGRNTEAFF
v_call: TRBV9; clone_size: NA; d_call: TRBD1; j_call: TRBJ1-2; cdr3_nt: TGTGCCAGCAGCCGGGACAGGAGCTATGGCTACACCTTC; cdr3_aa: CASSRDRSYGYTF
v_call: TRBV6-5; clone_size: NA; d_call: NA; j_call: TRBJ2-5; cdr3_nt: TGTGCCAGCAGTTACCCCCCGGGGGAGACCCAGTACTTC; cdr3_aa: CASSYPPGETQYF
v_call: TRBV29-1; clone_size: NA; d_call: NA; j_call: TRBJ1-2; cdr3_nt: TGCAGCGTTGGACTACGAGATACTAACTATGGCTACACCTTC; cdr3_aa: CSVGLRDTNYGYTF
v_call: TRBV6-1; clone_size: few; d_call: NA; j_call: TRBJ1-1; cdr3_nt: TGTGCCAGCAGTGAAGAAGGGGCTTACACTGAAGCTTTCTTT; cdr3_aa: CASSEEGAYTEAFF